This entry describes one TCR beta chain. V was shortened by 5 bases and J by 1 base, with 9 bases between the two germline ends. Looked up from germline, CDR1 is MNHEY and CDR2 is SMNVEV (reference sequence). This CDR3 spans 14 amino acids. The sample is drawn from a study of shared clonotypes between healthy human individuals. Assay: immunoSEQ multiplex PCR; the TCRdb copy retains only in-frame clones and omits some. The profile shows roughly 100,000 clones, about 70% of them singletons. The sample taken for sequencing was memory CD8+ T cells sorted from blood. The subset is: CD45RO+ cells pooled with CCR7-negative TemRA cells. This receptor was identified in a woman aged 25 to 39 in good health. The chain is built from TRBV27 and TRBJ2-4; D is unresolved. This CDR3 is CASSTGGAKNIQYF. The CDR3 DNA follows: TGTGCCAGCAGTACCGGTGGGGCCAAAAACATTCAGTACTTC.